Listed below are T cell receptor beta chains from one sample, sequenced in a study of cytomegalovirus exposure and HLA in healthy donors. Repertoires were generated with immunoSEQ multiplex PCR, while TCRdb's copy carries only in-frame clones and drops some. The top ten clones hold 1.4% to 1.5% of a sample with about 120,000 clones, around four fifths of them seen once. Specimen: PBMCs. These receptors were taken from a female donor in good health and CMV-seronegative. The CDR3 runs from the conserved cysteine through the conserved F or W. Each record gives: V gene, CDR3 protein.

V: TRBV6-4
CDR3: CASSDSIRSGRVYGYTF

V: TRBV28
CDR3: CASNPGLAENNEQFF

V: TRBV28
CDR3: CASSLYAGTPYEQYF

V: TRBV2
CDR3: CASSGTYSYEQYF

V: TRBV6-1
CDR3: CASRLQVKDTEAFF

V: TRBV4-1
CDR3: CASSQGYGTGGYEQYF

V: TRBV9
CDR3: CASSAAGWRYNEQFF

V: TRBV5-1
CDR3: CASSLGAGNHYGYTF

V: TRBV28
CDR3: CASSSYNYEQYF

V: TRBV5-4
CDR3: CASRAGTSGRIDTQYF

V: TRBV2
CDR3: CASSLRLAGSSGANVLTF

V: TRBV27
CDR3: CASSSGLAEAYEQYF

V: TRBV4-3
CDR3: CASSQGPGAKAGETQYF

V: TRBV19
CDR3: CASSIDREGPTEAFF

V: TRBV28
CDR3: CASSPMTSGRNSYEQYF

V: TRBV6-4
CDR3: CASSPRTSGSYEQYF

V: TRBV2
CDR3: CASTRSTDTQYF

V: TRBV21-1
CDR3: CASSKGEGQRQETQYF

V: TRBV2
CDR3: CASSDRVKETQYF

V: TRBV19
CDR3: CASSPKGLAASTDTQYF

V: TRBV11-2
CDR3: CASSLESGPYRYF

V: TRBV27
CDR3: CASSLRVGGRGSAYEQYF

V: TRBV18
CDR3: CASSGQSTDTQYF

V: TRBV5-1
CDR3: CASSLTSGGRAQETQYF

V: TRBV2
CDR3: CASSGGREAGYGEQFF

V: TRBV28
CDR3: CASSSHIQGYGYTF

V: TRBV7-9
CDR3: CASRESGEQFF

V: TRBV10-3
CDR3: CAISESLREQETQYF